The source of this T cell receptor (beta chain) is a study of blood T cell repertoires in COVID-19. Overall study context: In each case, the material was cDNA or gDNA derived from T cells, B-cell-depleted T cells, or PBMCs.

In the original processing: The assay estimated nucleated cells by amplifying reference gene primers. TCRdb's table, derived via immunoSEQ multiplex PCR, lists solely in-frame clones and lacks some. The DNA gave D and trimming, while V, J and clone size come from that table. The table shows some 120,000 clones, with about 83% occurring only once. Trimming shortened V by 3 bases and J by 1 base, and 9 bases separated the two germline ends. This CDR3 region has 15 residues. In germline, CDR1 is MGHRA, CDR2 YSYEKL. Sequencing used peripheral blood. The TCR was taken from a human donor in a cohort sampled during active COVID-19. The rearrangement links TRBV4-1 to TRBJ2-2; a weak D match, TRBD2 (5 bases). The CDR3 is CASSQNGVNTGELFF. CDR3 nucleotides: TGCGCCAGCAGCCAGAACGGGGTGAACACCGGGGAGCTGTTTTTT.